This T cell receptor (beta chain) was recorded in a study of T cell responses to AZD1222 COVID-19 vaccine. This CDR3 is 15 amino acids long. The V gene's germline CDR1 is MGHRA and CDR2 YSYEKL. The V end was cut by 0 bases, the J end by 9 bases, with 15 bases between. TCRdb's table, derived via immunoSEQ multiplex PCR, lists solely in-frame clones and lacks some. The sample lists approximately 200,000 clones; about 95% were seen once. This sequence joins TRBV4-1 and TRBJ2-1; D gene ambiguous. This sequence originates from an adult who received the MenACWY meningococcal vaccine as a control. The starting material was peripheral blood, obtained 28 days after the second dose of the MenACWY control vaccine. CDR3 sequence (DNA): TGCGCCAGCAGCCAAGACACGGGTTCTGTGGGTGAGCAGTTCTTC. Translated, it gives CASSQDTGSVGEQFF.